The 17 T cell receptor beta chains reported below all come from one sample, sequenced in a study of shared clonotypes between healthy human individuals. Here immunoSEQ multiplex PCR was the method, and the copy in TCRdb shows in-frame clones only, minus some. This repertoire shows about 1 million clones, around 75% found once; its top ten account for around 1.4%. Material: memory CD4+ T cells sorted from blood. Documented subset: CD45RA-negative fraction. The receptors come from a man younger than 35 in good health.

Many counts were recorded for this clone. V and J are TRBV29-1 and TRBJ2-3; D unresolved. Trimming took off 4 bases at V and 5 bases at J, with 7 bases between the two ends. Germline CDR1 reads SQVTM; CDR2 reads ANQGSEA. This CDR3 is built from 11 residues. The CDR3 nucleotides read TGCAGCGTTGTTCCCAGAGATACGCAGTATTTT. Protein product: CSVVPRDTQYF.

The CDR3 reads CASSLVSTSGRGHQETQYF. The CDR3 DNA reads TGTGCCAGCAGCTTAGTATCTACCAGCGGTAGGGGACACCAAGAGACCCAGTACTTC. This chain uses TRBV11-2 with TRBJ2-5, with D perhaps matching TRBD1 or TRBD2 (5 bases each). The germline CDR1 and CDR2 sequences are SGHAT and FQNNGV. Trimming shortened V by 1 base and J by 0 bases, and 21 bases separated the two germline ends. This CDR3 is built from 19 residues.

V gene TRBV28 combines with J gene TRBJ1-5; TRBD1 is a possible D gene (5 bases). The CDR3 length is 11 residues. In germline, CDR1 is MDHEN, CDR2 SYDVKM. Trimming cost V 11 bases and J 11 bases, with 16 bases left between them. This chain's CDR3 is CAPRGPESQHF. Written as DNA, the CDR3 is TGTGCCCCTAGGGGACCCGAGTCCCAGCATTTT.

V is TRBV5-1 and J is TRBJ2-1, with 16 bases aligning to TRBD2. The CDR3 loop spans 16 amino acids. V was pared by 7 bases and J by 6 bases, with 7 bases of the junction left unmatched. Per germline, CDR1 SGHRS and CDR2 YFSETQ. The CDR3 is CASQPGTSGRGNEQFF. In nucleotides, the CDR3 is TGCGCCAGCCAACCGGGGACTAGCGGGAGGGGCAATGAGCAGTTCTTC.

The chain employs TRBV18 and TRBJ1-1; 9 bases match TRBD1. J lost 5 bases, V lost 4 bases, and 5 bases had no gene match. The CDR3 sequence is 14 residues long. Germline CDR1 is KGHSH and CDR2 is LQKENI. The CDR3 sequence: CASSLSTGGTEAFF. The CDR3 bases are TGTGCCAGCTCACTTTCGACAGGGGGAACTGAAGCTTTCTTT.

The V call is TRBV4-1, the J call TRBJ2-7; D is possibly TRBD1 (6 bases). V was shortened by 0 bases and J by 6 bases, with 12 bases between the two germline ends. Germline V CDR1 and CDR2: MGHRA, YSYEKL. This CDR3 has 14 residues. The CDR3 DNA sequence: TGCGCCAGCAGCCAAGAAACAGGGCTCGGCGAGCAGTACTTC. As protein: CASSQETGLGEQYF.

The rearrangement links TRBV2 to TRBJ1-4, with D perhaps matching TRBD1 (6 bases). The V gene lost 5 bases and the J gene lost 0 bases, with 13 bases spanning the gap. CDR1 SNHLY and CDR2 FYNNEI come from the germline V gene. The CDR3 is 16 amino acids. The CDR3 coding sequence is TGTGCCAGCAGTTCCAGACAGGCGTCAACTAATGAAAAACTGTTTTTT. Its protein is CASSSRQASTNEKLFF. Drawing the rest from reference TRBV2 and TRBJ1-4, the complete variable domain is EPEVTQTPSHQVTQMGQEVILRCVPISNHLYFYWYRQILGQKVEFLVSFYNNEISEKSEIFDDQFSVERPDGSNFTLKIRSTKLEDSAMYFCASSSRQASTNEKLFFGSGTQLSVL.

Comment on this clone: The same CDR3 also results from other DNA sequences found in this sample. The rearrangement uses TRBV18 and TRBJ1-5; D uncertain. The CDR3 covers 13 residues. Germline V gene data show CDR1 as KGHSH and CDR2 as LQKENI. V lost 3 bases and J 3 bases, leaving 6 bases between the germline ends. CDR3 in DNA: TGTGCCAGCTCACCGGACCTCAATCAGCCCCAGCATTTT. It is translated as CASSPDLNQPQHF.

The chain has TRBV7-9 and TRBJ2-5; 7 nucleotides match TRBD2. The CDR3 length is 15 residues. In germline, CDR1 is SEHNR, CDR2 FQNEAQ (reference sequence). Losses at the gene ends were 3 bases for V and 5 bases for J; bases not matched to a gene: 9. The CDR3 here is CASSFGGGRGETQYF. The CDR3 bases are TGTGCCAGCAGCTTCGGCGGCGGGAGAGGGGAGACCCAGTACTTC.

CDR3 in amino acids: CASSGPDRGHGELFF. CDR3 in DNA: TGTGCCAGCAGCGGGCCAGACAGGGGCCACGGGGAGCTGTTTTTT. This chain links TRBV6-1 with TRBJ2-2; TRBD1 matches 8 bases. Per germline, CDR1 MNHNS and CDR2 SASEGT. The CDR3 has 15 amino acids. V was pared by 6 bases and J by 7 bases, with 10 bases of the junction left unmatched.

The chain uses TRBV5-4 and TRBJ2-5; D is uncertain. V was clipped by 4 bases and J by 5 bases, with 18 bases between them. Per the germline V gene, CDR1 is SGHNT and CDR2 is YYREEE (reference sequence). The CDR3 sequence is 15 residues long. The CDR3 region is CASSRDIDKMETQYF. The CDR3 DNA is TGTGCCAGCAGCCGCGACATAGACAAGATGGAGACCCAGTACTTC.

The sample holds a few counts of this clone. The rearrangement uses TRBV30 and TRBJ2-2, with D maybe TRBD1 (6 bases). Per germline, CDR1 GTSNPN and CDR2 SVGIG (reference sequence). V was clipped by 5 bases and J by 3 bases, with 16 bases between them. This CDR3 contains 15 residues. CDR3 DNA sequence: TGTGCCTGGTCCGGCGGCAGGGGTTACACCGGGGAGCTGTTTTTT. Translation gives CAWSGGRGYTGELFF.

The chain combines TRBV5-6 with TRBJ2-7; D is unclear. Trimming took 3 bases from V and 6 from J, leaving 13 bases between them. Germline values: CDR1 SGHDT, CDR2 YYEEEE. The CDR3 consists of 13 residues. The CDR3 loop is CASSSTPTSEQYF. The CDR3 DNA is TGTGCCAGCAGCTCCACACCAACCTCCGAGCAGTACTTC.

This CDR3 is CASSKPLAGNTGELFF. The CDR3 DNA reads as TGTGCCAGCAGCAAACCCCTTGCAGGGAACACCGGGGAGCTGTTTTTT. The rearrangement links TRBV21-1 to TRBJ2-2; TRBD1 was called by the table and not checked on the DNA. TRBV21-1 is recorded as a pseudogene. The CDR3 is 16 amino acids.

V and J are TRBV19 and TRBJ2-5, with a weak D call TRBD2 (5 bases). The germline gives CDR1 LNHDA, CDR2 SQIVND (reference sequence). This CDR3 comprises 15 residues. Between the trimmed V and J ends, which lost 10 bases and 3 bases, there was a span of 21 bases. The CDR3 reads CATSSGGLGKETQYF. As DNA, the CDR3 is TGTGCCACTTCCTCCGGAGGCTTGGGAAAAGAGACCCAGTACTTC.

This clone appeared once. The chain recombines TRBV21-1 with TRBJ1-2. TRBV21-1 is annotated as a pseudogene. The CDR3 has 17 amino acids. Written as DNA, the CDR3 is TGTGCCAGCACCACGTGGGGACGGAGGCAGCCGATCTATGGCTACACCTTC. It codes for CASTTWGRRQPIYGYTF.

The chain couples TRBV19 to TRBJ1-5, with TRBD1 identical over 10 bases. CDR1 and CDR2 (germline): LNHDA, SQIVND (reference sequence). The CDR3 totals 15 residues. Trimming removed 5 bases from V and 7 bases from J; junction bases left unmatched: 8. In DNA, the CDR3 is TGTGCCAGTAGTCTTTTGGGACAGGGGTCGCAGCCCCAGCATTTT. Translation: CASSLLGQGSQPQHF.